This passage covers 4 T cell receptor beta chains from one sample sequenced in a study of blood T cell repertoires in COVID-19. Here immunoSEQ multiplex PCR was the method, and the copy in TCRdb shows in-frame clones only, minus some. The sample holds a few hundred thousand clones, around nine tenths seen once. The specimen sequenced was peripheral blood. All receptors derive from a woman aged 40 to 50 who had recovered from COVID-19.

The rearrangement joins TRBV6-2 or TRBV6-3 to TRBJ1-2; D is perhaps TRBD1 (6 bases). V lost 2 bases, J lost 4 bases, and 11 bases lay in between. The CDR3 covers 14 residues. Germline V gives CDR1 MNHEY, CDR2 SVGEGT. The CDR3 is CASSYLDSSYGYTF. The CDR3 bases are TGTGCCAGCAGTTACCTGGACAGTAGCTATGGCTACACCTTC.

This clone was counted between two and nine times. J is TRBJ1-1 and V is TRBV15, with unresolved D. The CDR3 runs 12 residues. The germline V gene has CDR1 LNHNV and CDR2 YYDKDF (reference sequence). V lost 1 base to trimming and J lost 10 bases, with 10 bases between them. The CDR3 protein is CATSRGGAGAFF. The CDR3 DNA is TGTGCCACCAGCAGAGGGGGAGCGGGAGCTTTCTTT.

The chain recombines TRBV20-1 with TRBJ1-1; D not certain. CDR1 is DFQATT, CDR2 SNEGSKA, per germline (reference sequence). The CDR3 runs 10 residues. V lost 2 bases and J lost 5, with 3 bases in between. CDR3 sequence reads: CSARQTEAFF. As DNA, the CDR3 is TGCAGTGCTAGACAGACTGAAGCTTTCTTT.

This clone was counted between two and nine times. The chain couples TRBV6-2 or TRBV6-3 to TRBJ1-1; TRBD1 matches at 7 bases. Germline CDR1 is MNHEY and CDR2 is SVGEGT. The CDR3 consists of 15 residues. The trim removed 2 bases at V and 3 bases at J, leaving 6 bases unmatched. This chain's CDR3 is CASSYRQGTDTEAFF. The DNA of the CDR3 is TGTGCCAGCAGTTACCGTCAGGGGACAGACACTGAAGCTTTCTTT.